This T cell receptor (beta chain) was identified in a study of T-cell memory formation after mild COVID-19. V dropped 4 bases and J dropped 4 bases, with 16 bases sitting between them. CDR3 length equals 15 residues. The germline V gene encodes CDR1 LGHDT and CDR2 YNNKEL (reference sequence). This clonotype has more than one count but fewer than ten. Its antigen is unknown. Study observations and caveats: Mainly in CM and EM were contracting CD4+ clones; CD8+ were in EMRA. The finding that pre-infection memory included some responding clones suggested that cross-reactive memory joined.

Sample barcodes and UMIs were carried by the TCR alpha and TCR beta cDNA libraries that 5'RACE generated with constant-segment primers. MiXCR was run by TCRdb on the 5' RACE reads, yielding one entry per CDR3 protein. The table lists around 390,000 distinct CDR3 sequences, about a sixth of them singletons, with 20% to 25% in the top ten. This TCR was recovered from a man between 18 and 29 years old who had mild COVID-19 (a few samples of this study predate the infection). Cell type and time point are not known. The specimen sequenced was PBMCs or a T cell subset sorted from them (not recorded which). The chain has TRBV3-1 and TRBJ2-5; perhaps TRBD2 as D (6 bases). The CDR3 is CASSPQYHGGETQYF. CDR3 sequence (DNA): TGTGCCAGCAGCCCGCAATATCACGGGGGAGAGACCCAGTACTTC.